One T cell receptor (beta chain) is described in this entry. Its matching antigen is unknown. This record comes from a study of lymphopenia after photon versus proton radiotherapy. Notes on the study in general: Post-nadir diversity loss with photons came from oligoclonal expansion, particularly CD8+ Temra cells. Larger post-nadir TCR diversity loss correlated inversely with survival in deceased patients. Under photons, naive T cells and diversity fell while effector/memory populations rose. Authors raise, but do not show, better survival with proton therapy.

The method was immunoSEQ multiplex PCR; TCRdb's version includes in-frame clones alone and lacks a portion of them. The profile covers around 160,000 clones, with approximately 90% appearing a single time and around 4.6% taken by the ten largest. Trimming at V came to 1 base and at J to 8 bases, leaving 10 bases not matched to a gene. This CDR3 region has 16 residues. CDR1 is LGHNA and CDR2 is YSLEER in the germline V gene. The genes are TRBV4-3 and TRBJ1-2, with TRBD1 identical over 10 bases. This sample comprised peripheral blood, obtained from a patient treated with photon-based radiotherapy. The receptor was derived from a man aged 50-60 years with gastric cancer. CDR3 nucleotides: TGCGCCAGCAGCCAAGGGGGGACAGGGGATTATAGCGGCTACACCTTC. Protein sequence: CASSQGGTGDYSGYTF.